The present entry profiles one T cell receptor (beta chain) with its context. The antigen is not known. This specimen belongs to a study of CD4 T cells in relation to SARS-CoV-2 and coronaviruses. Study background: Shared crossreactive spike epitopes were mapped to their HLA restriction.

Uncultured naive and memory CD4+ T cells supplied DNA for deep TCR-beta sequencing. This table comes from immunoSEQ multiplex PCR, and its TCRdb copy is limited to in-frame clones, with some not included. The sample lists about 68,000 clones; more than 85% were seen once. Study outcomes and limitations: SARS-CoV-2-driven expansion was significantly weaker in crossreactive than monoreactive clones. No crossreactivity against non-spike viral proteins was tested here.

Germline assignment: CDR1 SGHKS and CDR2 YYEKEE (reference sequence). With 10 bases removed from V and 1 base from J, the gap between germline ends came to 11 bases. This CDR3 is 13 amino acids long. CD4+ T cells from unexposed donors were obtained before the COVID-19 pandemic (2011-2018). The TCR sequence derives from a human donor in good health. The specimen was naive CD4+ T cells from PBMCs. The subset: naive CD4+ T cells isolated by negative enrichment. This chain joins TRBV5-5 and TRBJ2-2, with D perhaps TRBD1 (5 bases). CDR3 coding DNA: TGTGCCTCCTCCCAGGGGAACACCGGGGAGCTGTTTTTT. This gives the protein CASSQGNTGELFF.